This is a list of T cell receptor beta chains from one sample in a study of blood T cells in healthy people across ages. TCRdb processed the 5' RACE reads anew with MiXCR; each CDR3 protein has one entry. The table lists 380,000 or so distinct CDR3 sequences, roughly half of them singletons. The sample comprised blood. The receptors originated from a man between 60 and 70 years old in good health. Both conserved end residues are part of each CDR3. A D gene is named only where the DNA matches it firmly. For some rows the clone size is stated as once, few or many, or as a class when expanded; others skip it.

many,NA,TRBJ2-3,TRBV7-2,TGTGCCAGCAGCATCCTGACTAGCACAGATACGCAGTATTTT,CASSILTSTDTQYF
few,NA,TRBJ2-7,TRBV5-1,TGCGCCAGCAGCTTGGCTGCAGGGACGTACGAGCAGTACTTC,CASSLAAGTYEQYF
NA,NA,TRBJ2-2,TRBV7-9,TGTGCCACGTCCTCAGGGATGAACACCGGGGAGCTGTTTTTT,CATSSGMNTGELFF
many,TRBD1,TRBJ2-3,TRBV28,TGTGCCAGCAGTTTGGCGCAGGGGGTGGGAGATACGCAGTATTTT,CASSLAQGVGDTQYF
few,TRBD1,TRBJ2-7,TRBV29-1,TGCAGCGCCGATTCCGGGACAGGGAGCTCCTACGAGCAGTACTTC,CSADSGTGSSYEQYF
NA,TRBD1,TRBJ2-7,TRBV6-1,TGTGCCAGCAGTGATGTGGGCAGGGGGCACTACGAGCAGTACTTC,CASSDVGRGHYEQYF
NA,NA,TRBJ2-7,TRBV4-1,TGCGCCAGCAGCCAAGATCCTGCGGAGGGGCGAAGCTCCTACGAGCAGTACTTC,CASSQDPAEGRSSYEQYF
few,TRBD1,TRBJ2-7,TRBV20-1,TGCAGTGCGCAAACTCGACAGGGCCTCTACGAGCAGTACTTC,CSAQTRQGLYEQYF
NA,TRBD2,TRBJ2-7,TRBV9,TGTGCCAGCAGCGTAGCCCCTGCAACTAGCGGGAGGCACGAGCAGTACTTC,CASSVAPATSGRHEQYF
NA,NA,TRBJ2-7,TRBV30,TGTGCCTGGATGGAGGGACGAGAGCAGTACTTC,CAWMEGREQYF
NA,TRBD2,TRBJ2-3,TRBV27,TGTGCCAGCAGTTTCGTAAACTGGGCGGGAGACCTCACAGATACGCAGTATTTT,CASSFVNWAGDLTDTQYF
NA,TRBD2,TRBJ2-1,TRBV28,TGTGCCAGCAGGGGAGCGGGAGCCGACTACAATGAGCAGTTCTTC,CASRGAGADYNEQFF
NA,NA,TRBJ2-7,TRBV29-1,TGCAGCGTTGAAGACGACGTCTCCTACGAGCAGTACTTC,CSVEDDVSYEQYF
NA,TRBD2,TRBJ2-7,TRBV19,TGTGCCACCACCGTGACTAGCGGGAACTCCTACGAGCAGTACTTC,CATTVTSGNSYEQYF
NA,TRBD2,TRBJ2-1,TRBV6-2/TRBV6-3,TGTGCCAGCAGAGGACTAGCGCCTAACAATGAGCAGTTCTTC,CASRGLAPNNEQFF
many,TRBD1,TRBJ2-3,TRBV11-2,TGTGCCAGCAGCTTAGGGAACAGGGGACGAGATACGCAGTATTTT,CASSLGNRGRDTQYF
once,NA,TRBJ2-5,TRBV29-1,TGCAGCGCAACCCCATCGACAGGAGGGGTCCAAGAGACCCAGTACTTC,CSATPSTGGVQETQYF
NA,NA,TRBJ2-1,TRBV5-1,TGCGCCAGCACCTCCGGCAGGGGGCGGGGGGATGAGCAGTTCTTC,CASTSGRGRGDEQFF
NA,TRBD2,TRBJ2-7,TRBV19,TGTGCCAGTAGTACCGCTAGCGGGGCACGCTACGAGCAGTACTTC,CASSTASGARYEQYF
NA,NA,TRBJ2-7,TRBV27,TGTGCCAGCAGTTTATACCCCAAGGGGGCCTACGAGCAGTACTTC,CASSLYPKGAYEQYF
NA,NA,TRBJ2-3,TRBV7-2,TGTGCCAGCAGCTTGGGGTCCGGGAGGGGACAGGATACGCAGTATTTT,CASSLGSGRGQDTQYF
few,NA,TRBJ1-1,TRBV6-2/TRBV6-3,TGTGCCAGCAGACACCCGCGGAAGGCTGGCACTGAAGCTTTCTTT,CASRHPRKAGTEAFF
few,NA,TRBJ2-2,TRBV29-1,TGCAGCGTTGAAGATCTTCGGGGGACCGGGGAGCTGTTTTTT,CSVEDLRGTGELFF
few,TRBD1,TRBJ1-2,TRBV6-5,TGTGCCAGCAGTTACTCCGGGACAGGGTTAGCCTATGGCTACACCTTC,CASSYSGTGLAYGYTF
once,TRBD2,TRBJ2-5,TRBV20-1,TGCAGTGCTCTTCGGAGTAGCGGGGTGAAGACCCAGTACTTC,CSALRSSGVKTQYF
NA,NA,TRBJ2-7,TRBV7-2,TGTGCCAGCAGCTTAGGTTTATGGCTAACCGAGCAGTACTTC,CASSLGLWLTEQYF
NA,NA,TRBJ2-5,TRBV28,TGTGCCAGCAGTTTATCGGGACGGAGACAAGAGACCCAGTACTTC,CASSLSGRRQETQYF
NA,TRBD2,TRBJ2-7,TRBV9,TGTGCCAGCTCGGGAGGCGGGAGAACATACGAGCAGTACTTC,CASSGGGRTYEQYF
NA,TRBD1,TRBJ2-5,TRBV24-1,TGTGCCACCAGTGACCCCGGGACAGGAGAAGGCTCCCAGTACTTC,CATSDPGTGEGSQYF
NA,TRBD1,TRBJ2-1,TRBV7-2,TGTGCCAGCAGCTCGGGACAGGGATTATACAATGAGCAGTTCTTC,CASSSGQGLYNEQFF
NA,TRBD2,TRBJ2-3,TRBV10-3,TGTGCCACCCGGGAGGGCATGGGCACAGATACGCAGTATTTT,CATREGMGTDTQYF
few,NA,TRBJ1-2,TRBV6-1,TGTGCCAGCAGTGAAGCCTTTAACTATGGCTACACCTTC,CASSEAFNYGYTF
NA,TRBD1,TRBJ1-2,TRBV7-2,TGTGCCAGCCAGCCGACAGGGGTGATCTATGGCTACACCTTC,CASQPTGVIYGYTF
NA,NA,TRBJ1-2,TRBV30,TGTGCCTGGAGGCCCGTCCAAGGCAGTTTCTATGGCTACACCTTC,CAWRPVQGSFYGYTF
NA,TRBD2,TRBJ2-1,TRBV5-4,TGTGCCAGCAGCTTGGTCAGCCGGGGGGGCAATGAGCAGTTCTTC,CASSLVSRGGNEQFF
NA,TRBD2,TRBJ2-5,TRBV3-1,TGTGCCAGCAGCCTCTCCGGGACTAGCGGGAGAAGGCAAGAGACCCAGTACTTC,CASSLSGTSGRRQETQYF
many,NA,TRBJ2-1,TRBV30,TGTGCCTGGAGTGGGGGGCCCCGCTCCTACAATGAGCAGTTCTTC,CAWSGGPRSYNEQFF
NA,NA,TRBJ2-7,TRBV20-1,TGCAGTGCTAGAGACGCAACCAGGGGTCGCGACGAGCAGTACTTC,CSARDATRGRDEQYF
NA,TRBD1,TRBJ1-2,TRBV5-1,TGCGCCAGCAGTGATAGACAGGGCCAAGGCTACACCTTC,CASSDRQGQGYTF
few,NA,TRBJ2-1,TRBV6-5,TGTGCCAGCAGTTACGGTACAGCCGTTGGGGATGAGCAGTTCTTC,CASSYGTAVGDEQFF
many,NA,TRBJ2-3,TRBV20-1,TGCAGTGCTTTTACCGGGAGTGTTTCCACAGATACGCAGTATTTT,CSAFTGSVSTDTQYF
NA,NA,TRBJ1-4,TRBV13,TGTGCCAGCAGCCTTCGGACGGGTAATGAAAAACTGTTTTTT,CASSLRTGNEKLFF
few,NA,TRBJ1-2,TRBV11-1,TGTGCCAGCAGCTCGGACGGCCTCTATGGCTACACCTTC,CASSSDGLYGYTF
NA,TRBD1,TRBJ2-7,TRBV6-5,TGTGCCAGCAGTCGGAGCAGGGGGCTTGACGAGCAGTACTTC,CASSRSRGLDEQYF
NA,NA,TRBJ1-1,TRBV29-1,TGCAGCGTTGGAATCGGGGAACTGGGAGGATCTGAAGCTTTCTTT,CSVGIGELGGSEAFF
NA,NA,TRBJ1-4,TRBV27,TGTGCCAGCCGTCGACAGCCAACTAATGAAAAACTGTTTTTT,CASRRQPTNEKLFF
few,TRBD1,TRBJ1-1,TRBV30,TGTGCCTGGAGTCCTCCGGGACAGGGGAAGGCTGGAGCTTTCTTT,CAWSPPGQGKAGAFF
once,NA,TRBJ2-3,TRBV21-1,TGTGACAATCTTACGGGGCTAGCGGGGGGGCGGCCAGATACGCAGTATTTT,CDNLTGLAGGRPDTQYF
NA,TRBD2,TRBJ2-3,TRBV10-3,TGTGCCGGTCGAGGGGTCGGGGCTAGCGGGGACACAGATACGCAGTATTTT,CAGRGVGASGDTDTQYF
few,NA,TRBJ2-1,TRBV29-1,TGCAGCGTTGAAGGGACTAAAGGCCGCAATGAGCAGTTCTTC,CSVEGTKGRNEQFF
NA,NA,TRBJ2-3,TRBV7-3,TGTGCCAGCAGCTTAAGTTGGGGAGATACGCAGTATTTT,CASSLSWGDTQYF
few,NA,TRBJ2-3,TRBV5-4,TGTGCCAGCAGCTTGGCGGGAGTGGTCGCAGATACGCAGTATTTT,CASSLAGVVADTQYF
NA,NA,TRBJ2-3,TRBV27,TGTGCCAGCAGTTTACTGCCGAGAGGCACAGATACGCAGTATTTT,CASSLLPRGTDTQYF
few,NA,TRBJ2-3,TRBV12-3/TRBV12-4,TGTGCCAGCAGCCAGGGTTTCCCAGATACGCAGTATTTT,CASSQGFPDTQYF
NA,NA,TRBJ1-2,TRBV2,TGTGCCAGCAGTGCTGTGGGGGCGGGCTATGGCTACACCTTC,CASSAVGAGYGYTF
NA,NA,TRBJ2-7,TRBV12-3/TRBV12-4,TGTGCCAGCAGTTTAAACAGGGTTTACGAGCAGTACTTC,CASSLNRVYEQYF
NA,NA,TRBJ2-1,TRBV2,TGTGCCAGCAGATGGTACAATGAGCAGTTCTTC,CASRWYNEQFF
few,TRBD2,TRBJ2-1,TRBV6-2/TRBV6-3,TGTGCCAGCAGTAATGAGGGAGGGCTTGCGGGCTCAAGGCAGAAGCAGTTCTTC,CASSNEGGLAGSRQKQFF
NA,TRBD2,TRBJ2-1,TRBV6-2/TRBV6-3,TGTGCCAGCAGTTTGGGTAGCGGGAGGGACAATGAGCAGTTCTTC,CASSLGSGRDNEQFF
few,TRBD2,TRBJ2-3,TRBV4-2,TGTGCCAGCAGCTATAGCGGGAGGGTTGCAGATACGCAGTATTTT,CASSYSGRVADTQYF